One sample yielded the 30 T cell receptor beta chains listed below, sequenced in a study of cytomegalovirus exposure and HLA in healthy donors. PCR involved 60 Vbeta and 13 Jbeta primers. TCRdb's table, derived via immunoSEQ multiplex PCR, lists solely in-frame clones and lacks some. There are 150,000 to 200,000 clones in the sample; roughly 70% occur only once, and over 1.2% lies in the top ten. The sequenced material came from PBMCs. The receptors come from a girl aged 10-17 years in good health and CMV-seronegative.

On this clone: Mismatch with germline at one junction end may stem from a read error. The rearrangement links TRBV5-6 to TRBJ2-7; 9 nucleotides line up with TRBD2. This CDR3 contains 15 residues. Germline V gene data show CDR1 as SGHDT and CDR2 as YYEEEE. The CDR3 spells CASSLKLAGAYVQYF. DNA for the CDR3: TGTGCCAGCAGTCTAAAACTAGCGGGCGCCTACGTGCAGTACTTC. Variable domain in full (rest from reference TRBV5-6 and TRBJ2-7): DAGVTQSPTHLIKTRGQQVTLRCSPKSGHDTVSWYQQALGQGPQFIFQYYEEEERQRGNFPDRFSGHQFPNYSSELNVNALLLGDSALYLCASSLKLAGAYVQYFGPGTRLTVT.

This chain uses TRBV5-6 with TRBJ1-1; D call uncertain. The CDR3 length is 17 residues. Trimming cost V 2 bases and J 1 base, with 18 bases left between them. Germline V gene lookup returns CDR1 SGHDT and CDR2 YYEEEE. The CDR3 nucleotides are TGTGCCAGCAGCTTAGTCCCCACGTGGGCTACGAACACTGAAGCTTTCTTT. Translation: CASSLVPTWATNTEAFF.

The chain has TRBV9 and TRBJ1-5; D perhaps matches TRBD1 (6 bases). The CDR3 consists of 15 residues. Trimming removed 4 bases from V and 1 base from J, with 12 bases in between. The germline V gene has CDR1 SGDLS and CDR2 YYNGEE. The CDR3 sequence is CASSQTGASNQPQHF. The CDR3 nucleotides are TGTGCCAGCAGCCAGACAGGAGCAAGCAATCAGCCCCAGCATTTT.

This clone has more than one count but fewer than ten. The chain employs TRBV5-4 and TRBJ2-3, with a possible D match to TRBD1 (6 bases). Between the trimmed V and J ends, which lost 5 bases and 0 bases, there was a span of 7 bases. This CDR3 region has 13 residues. Germline CDR1 reads SGHNT; CDR2 reads YYREEE (reference sequence). The CDR3 region has the DNA TGTGCCAGCAGGCAGGGGAGCACAGATACGCAGTATTTT. This translates into CASRQGSTDTQYF.

CDR3 sequence (DNA): TGTGCCAGTAGTACCTCTCAGGGTTTCACTGAAGCTTTCTTT. Amino acids: CASSTSQGFTEAFF. V gene TRBV19 combines with J gene TRBJ1-1; weak D call: TRBD1 (5 bases). CDR1 and CDR2 (germline): LNHDA, SQIVND (reference sequence). Trimming took 4 bases from V and 4 from J, leaving 13 bases between them. The CDR3 totals 14 residues.

For this clone: Within the sample, other DNA sequences also encode this same CDR3. J is TRBJ1-5 and V is TRBV10-3; the D is unclear. V lost 2 bases and J 0 bases, leaving 5 bases between the germline ends. The CDR3 consists of 14 residues. Germline-derived CDR1 and CDR2 are ENHRY and SYGVKD. CDR3 residues: CAISETGSNQPQHF. CDR3 sequence (DNA): TGTGCCATCAGTGAGACCGGTAGCAATCAGCCCCAGCATTTT.

On this clone: The sample carries other DNA sequences with the same CDR3. The chain has TRBV19 and TRBJ1-5; 11 positions match TRBD1. Trimming at V came to 6 bases and at J to 9 bases, leaving 7 bases not matched to a gene. This CDR3 comprises 14 residues. Germline-derived CDR1 and CDR2 are LNHDA and SQIVND (reference sequence). The CDR3 DNA reads TGTGCCAGTAGCATGAAGGGACAGGGGGTGCCCCAGCATTTT. Amino acid sequence: CASSMKGQGVPQHF.

The chain carries TRBV6-1 and TRBJ2-5; D call uncertain. CDR1 and CDR2 from the germline V gene are MNHNS and SASEGT. V was cut by 7 bases and J by 2 bases, with 14 bases left in between. The CDR3 has 14 amino acids. In DNA form, the CDR3 reads TGTGCCAGCAATTCCCGTGGCTCGCAAGAGACCCAGTACTTC. This translates into CASNSRGSQETQYF.

The chain has TRBV19 and TRBJ2-1; 8 positions match TRBD1. Per germline, CDR1 LNHDA and CDR2 SQIVND (reference sequence). The CDR3 has 12 amino acids. With V trimmed by 7 bases and J by 9 bases, 5 bases remained unmatched. The CDR3 loop is CASKGQGTEQFF. CDR3 bases: TGTGCCAGTAAAGGACAGGGTACTGAGCAGTTCTTC.

The chain employs TRBV29-1 and TRBJ1-3; possible D gene TRBD1, 5 bases. Germline CDR1 reads SQVTM; CDR2 reads ANQGSEA. The CDR3 spans 13 residues. V lost 7 bases to trimming and J lost 2 bases, with 12 bases between them. In DNA, the CDR3 is TGCAGCGCAATGCAGGGCCCTGGAAACACCATATATTTT. Its translation: CSAMQGPGNTIYF.

V usage is TRBV10-1 and J usage is TRBJ2-1, with 9 bases that match TRBD2. Per germline, CDR1 WNHNN and CDR2 SYGVQD (reference sequence). J was trimmed by 0 bases and V by 4 bases; bases with no gene match: 1. This CDR3 has 15 amino acids. The CDR3 nucleotides are TGCGCCAGCAGTGCTAGCGGGGTCTCCTACAATGAGCAGTTCTTC. Translating gives CASSASGVSYNEQFF.

This chain joins TRBV2 and TRBJ1-1, with D possibly matching TRBD1 (6 bases). This CDR3 has 14 amino acids. The V end lost 9 bases, the J end lost 2 bases, and 16 bases lay between the germline ends. Per germline, CDR1 SNHLY and CDR2 FYNNEI. Here the CDR3 DNA reads TGTGCCAGTCAAACGGACAGCCTAAACACTGAAGCTTTCTTT. Translated: CASQTDSLNTEAFF.

This clone was detected only a few times. The chain couples TRBV29-1 to TRBJ1-2; D gene ambiguous. The CDR3 extends over 12 amino acids. V was shortened by 3 bases and J by 5 bases, with 10 bases between the two germline ends. CDR1 SQVTM and CDR2 ANQGSEA come from the germline V gene. This chain's CDR3 is CSVDGQAYGYTF. The CDR3 DNA reads TGCAGCGTTGACGGTCAGGCATATGGCTACACCTTC.

This chain connects TRBV6-1 to TRBJ1-3, with D uncertain. V lost 6 bases and J 0 bases, leaving 12 bases between the germline ends. Germline lookup yields CDR1 MNHNS and CDR2 SASEGT. There are 15 residues in the CDR3. The CDR3 region is CASSSESGSGNTIYF. The CDR3 nucleotides read TGTGCCAGCAGCTCCGAGAGCGGCTCTGGAAACACCATATATTTT.

This clone has only a few counts. The V call is TRBV6-1, the J call TRBJ1-1, with a possible D match to TRBD1 (5 bases). Germline V gene data show CDR1 as MNHNS and CDR2 as SASEGT. The CDR3 is 14 residues long. V lost 7 bases, J lost 0 bases, and 12 bases lay in between. The DNA for the CDR3 is TGTGCCAGCATGAGAGGGGAGGTGAACACTGAAGCTTTCTTT. Protein product: CASMRGEVNTEAFF.

The chain recombines TRBV5-5 with TRBJ1-3; D unresolved. This CDR3 comprises 16 residues. The V end was cut by 4 bases, the J end by 4 bases, with 18 bases between. Germline V gives CDR1 SGHKS, CDR2 YYEKEE (reference sequence). The CDR3 coding sequence is TGTGCCAGCAGCAAGATTCAGGCTTTCCTGGGAAACACCATATATTTT. Encoded protein: CASSKIQAFLGNTIYF.

This chain joins TRBV7-8 and TRBJ2-7, with TRBD1 matching 7 bases. CDR1 SGHVS and CDR2 FQNEAQ come from the germline V gene. Trimming removed 3 bases from V and 3 bases from J; junction bases left unmatched: 5. The CDR3 has 14 residues. The CDR3 loop reads CASSFGDSNYEQYF. DNA for the CDR3: TGTGCCAGCAGCTTCGGGGACAGCAACTACGAGCAGTACTTC.

This clone was observed a few times. The gene calls are TRBV5-1 and TRBJ1-6, with D perhaps TRBD1 (6 bases). With 4 bases removed from V and 10 bases from J, the gap between germline ends came to 18 bases. The CDR3 sequence is 15 residues long. Germline CDR1 reads SGHRS; CDR2 reads YFSETQ. Here the CDR3 DNA reads TGCGCCAGCAGCATCTTTACAGGGTCGGAGTCACCCCTCCACTTT. The encoded protein is CASSIFTGSESPLHF.

In this sample, this clone turned up once. The gene calls are TRBV6-1 and TRBJ1-3, with D unresolved. Germline CDR1 reads MNHNS; CDR2 reads SASEGT. Trimming left V 11 bases short and J 2 bases short, with 19 bases between. The CDR3 sequence is 15 residues long. CDR3 nucleotides: TGTGCCGTTTATGAGGCCAGTATACCTGGAAACACCATATATTTT. This codes for CAVYEASIPGNTIYF.

In this sample, this clone turned up a few times. V is TRBV7-9 and J is TRBJ1-1, with D possibly TRBD1 on 6 matching bases. The CDR3 has 15 residues. Trimming left V 0 bases short and J 1 base short, with 9 bases between. Germline V gene data show CDR1 as SEHNR and CDR2 as FQNEAQ (reference sequence). CDR3 nucleotides: TGTGCCAGCAGCTTAGCCACAGGGCGGAACACTGAAGCTTTCTTT. It specifies CASSLATGRNTEAFF.

This clone was observed a single time. The chain joins TRBV7-9 to TRBJ1-1; D might be TRBD1 (6 bases). Germline V gene lookup returns CDR1 SEHNR and CDR2 FQNEAQ (reference sequence). This CDR3 is built from 12 residues. Trimming removed 4 bases at V and 8 bases at J, with 11 bases between. As DNA, the CDR3 is TGTGCCAGCAGCTACAGGGTATCAGAAGCTTTCTTT. It translates to CASSYRVSEAFF. The variable domain in full, completed from reference TRBV7-9 and TRBJ1-1, reads DTGVSQNPRHKITKRGQNVTFRCDPISEHNRLYWYRQTLGQGPEFLTYFQNEAQLEKSRLLSDRFSAERPKGSFSTLEIQRTEQGDSAMYLCASSYRVSEAFFGQGTRLTVV.

The rearrangement links TRBV5-1 to TRBJ2-2; 8 bases are a match to TRBD1. CDR3 length: 14 amino acids. With 4 bases clipped from V and 6 bases from J, the junction kept 5 bases outside the gene matches. Germline lookup yields CDR1 SGHRS and CDR2 YFSETQ. As DNA, the CDR3 is TGCGCCAGCAGCAGGATACAGGGGGCCGGGGAGCTGTTTTTT. As protein: CASSRIQGAGELFF.

Worth noting for this clone: This specimen includes other DNA sequences encoding the same CDR3. This chain connects TRBV7-9 to TRBJ1-1, with TRBD1 identical over 11 bases. CDR1 is SEHNR and CDR2 is FQNEAQ in the germline V gene (reference sequence). The CDR3 is 15 amino acids. The trim removed 5 bases at V and 5 bases at J, leaving 7 bases unmatched. CDR3 sequence (DNA): TGTGCCAGCAGCCTAGGACAGGGGGCGCTTACTGAAGCTTTCTTT. This translates into CASSLGQGALTEAFF.

As for this clone: One end of the junction varies from germline; a read error may be responsible. This chain joins TRBV9 and TRBJ2-7, with D unclear. Looked up from germline, CDR1 is SGDLS and CDR2 is YYNGEE. The CDR3 extends over 10 amino acids. CDR3 DNA sequence: TGTGCCAGCAGCCCCCCGCCCCATCAGTTC. It yields the protein CASSPPPHQF.

The chain is built from TRBV27 and TRBJ2-5; 7 bases fit TRBD1. Germline trimming cut 8 bases from V and 1 base from J; bases unmatched to any gene: 13. Germline V gene data show CDR1 as MNHEY and CDR2 as SMNVEV (reference sequence). The CDR3 has 16 amino acids. CDR3 nucleotide sequence: TGTGCCAGCGGGCCGACAGGGTGGGTGTCCCAAGAGACCCAGTACTTC. It is translated as CASGPTGWVSQETQYF.

This clone was picked up one time. V and J are TRBV7-9 and TRBJ1-1; D is possibly TRBD1 (5 bases). The CDR3 totals 14 residues. The V end was cut by 4 bases, the J end by 3 bases, with 12 bases between. The V gene's germline CDR1 is SEHNR and CDR2 FQNEAQ (reference sequence). CDR3 sequence: CASSSLVGHTEAFF. The DNA of the CDR3 is TGTGCCAGCAGCTCTTTGGTGGGGCACACTGAAGCTTTCTTT. The whole variable domain, filled in from reference TRBV7-9 and TRBJ1-1, reads DTGVSQNPRHKITKRGQNVTFRCDPISEHNRLYWYRQTLGQGPEFLTYFQNEAQLEKSRLLSDRFSAERPKGSFSTLEIQRTEQGDSAMYLCASSSLVGHTEAFFGQGTRLTVV.

This clone was recorded once. V gene TRBV19 combines with J gene TRBJ2-5; D is unclear. The CDR3 is 13 residues long. CDR1 and CDR2 (germline): LNHDA, SQIVND (reference sequence). Between the trimmed V and J ends, which lost 3 bases and 3 bases, there was a span of 8 bases. CDR3 sequence reads: CASSMLEEETQYF. The CDR3, as DNA: TGTGCCAGTAGTATGCTAGAAGAAGAGACCCAGTACTTC.

The V gene is TRBV30, the J gene TRBJ1-1; D is undetermined. The CDR3 spans 12 residues. Germline assignment: CDR1 GTSNPN and CDR2 SVGIG (reference sequence). Written as DNA, the CDR3 is TGTCCACGCAAGCAGGAGAACACTGAAGCTTTCTTT. It yields the protein CPRKQENTEAFF.

The gene calls are TRBV9 and TRBJ2-1; the match to TRBD2 covers 7 bases. Per germline, CDR1 SGDLS and CDR2 YYNGEE. V was clipped by 2 bases and J by 4 bases; unmatched bases: 6. The CDR3 covers 15 residues. CDR3 nucleotide sequence: TGTGCCAGCAGCGTGACTAGCTCCGATTACAATGAGCAGTTCTTC. It translates to CASSVTSSDYNEQFF.

The J gene is TRBJ1-1, the V gene TRBV30, with 8 positions matching TRBD1. V gave up 4 bases and J gave up 4 bases; unmatched junction bases: 11. The CDR3 runs to 15 residues. Germline V gives CDR1 GTSNPN, CDR2 SVGIG (reference sequence). CDR3 residues: CAWTIPGTGATEAFF. The DNA for the CDR3 is TGTGCCTGGACCATCCCCGGGACAGGTGCCACTGAAGCTTTCTTT.